A single sample gave rise to the 10 T cell receptor beta chains below, sequenced in a study of human T cells and chemical hapten exposure. TCRdb reprocessed the RACE reads with MiXCR, giving one entry per CDR3 protein. The table includes some 150,000 distinct CDR3 sequences, roughly 12% detected once. Time point noted: patch test 2, 6 weeks after DPC sensitization. Documented treatment: therapeutic diphenylcyclopropenone sensitization with weekly scalp DPC. This material consisted of whole blood, taken in connection with sensitization to the hapten diphenylcyclopropenone (DPC). All receptors derive from a woman between 45 and 60 years old with alopecia areata. Some clones in this sample may be carry-over from other donors' samples.

This clonotype was counted a few times. The chain recombines TRBV21-1 with TRBJ2-1; the table's D call, TRBD2, was not checked against the DNA. TRBV21-1 is tagged as a pseudogene. The CDR3 is 19 residues long. The CDR3 DNA is TGTGCCAGCACGCCCGACCCCTTCGGGACTAGCGGGGGTGGCCATGAGCAGTTCTTC. Its translation is CASTPDPFGTSGGGHEQFF.

This clonotype was recorded a few times. This chain connects TRBV6-2 or TRBV6-3 to TRBJ2-1, with D perhaps matching TRBD1 (7 bases). Trimming stripped 5 bases from V and 4 bases from J, with 21 bases between. Per the germline V gene, CDR1 is MNHEY and CDR2 is SVGEGT. The CDR3 consists of 17 residues. This CDR3 is CASSGQTRGTDYNEQFF. CDR3 DNA sequence: TGTGCCAGCAGTGGCCAAACCAGGGGGACTGATTACAATGAGCAGTTCTTC.

This clonotype was observed a handful of times. The genes are TRBV29-1 and TRBJ1-1; D possibly corresponds to TRBD1 (6 bases). This CDR3 is built from 18 residues. The germline V gene encodes CDR1 SQVTM and CDR2 ANQGSEA. V gave up 1 base and J gave up 0 bases, with 21 bases separating them. The DNA for the CDR3 is TGCAGCGTTGAAGGCCCCGGGGGCCGAGGGGTAATGAACACTGAAGCTTTCTTT. The encoded protein is CSVEGPGGRGVMNTEAFF.

V gene TRBV30 combines with J gene TRBJ2-7; D might be TRBD1 (6 bases). The CDR3 totals 13 residues. Per germline, CDR1 GTSNPN and CDR2 SVGIG (reference sequence). Trimming shortened V by 3 bases and J by 3 bases, and 12 bases separated the two germline ends. The CDR3 here is CAWSNWTVYEQYF. CDR3 in DNA: TGTGCCTGGAGCAACTGGACAGTCTACGAGCAGTACTTC.

The sample holds many counts of this clonotype. The rearrangement links TRBV6-2 or TRBV6-3 to TRBJ2-3; no definite D call. In germline, CDR1 is MNHEY, CDR2 SVGEGT. The CDR3 is 13 amino acids. V was shortened by 5 bases and J by 6 bases, with 12 bases between the two germline ends. CDR3 bases: TGTGCCAGCAGTGCCGCTAGTTGGGATACGCAGTATTTT. This translates into CASSAASWDTQYF.

The rearrangement joins TRBV28 to TRBJ2-3, with 11 bases aligning to TRBD2. V dropped 5 bases and J dropped 1; count of bases not matched to a gene: 5. The CDR3 runs to 16 residues. The germline gives CDR1 MDHEN, CDR2 SYDVKM. In DNA, the CDR3 is TGTGCCAGCAGTCCGCAGGGACTAGCGGGCACAGATACGCAGTATTTT. This codes for CASSPQGLAGTDTQYF.

The table lists this clonotype with many counts. The V call is TRBV14, the J call TRBJ2-5; unclear D gene. The CDR3 consists of 15 residues. Trimming took off 0 bases at V and 5 bases at J, with 13 bases between the two ends. Germline V lookup: CDR1 SGHDN, CDR2 FVKESK. The CDR3 reads CASSQDYHPRETQYF. In nucleotides, the CDR3 is TGTGCCAGCAGCCAAGATTACCACCCTCGGGAGACCCAGTACTTC.

A word on this clonotype: A single base separates this from a much larger clone, so it may be a read error. The rearrangement uses TRBV7-8 and TRBJ2-7, with a tentative D call TRBD2 (6 bases). Trimming cost V 1 base and J 5 bases, with 15 bases left between them. The germline CDR1 and CDR2 sequences are SGHVS and FQNEAQ. This CDR3 comprises 15 residues. The CDR3 DNA follows: TGTGCCAGCAGCTTAGGGGGAGGCATCCGGGACGAGCAGTACTTC. It encodes CASSLGGGIRDEQYF.

This sequence joins TRBV10-3 and TRBJ1-5; possible D gene TRBD1, 6 bases. This CDR3 contains 16 residues. Germline lookup yields CDR1 ENHRY and CDR2 SYGVKD. V was cut by 3 bases and J by 0 bases, with 12 bases left in between. Here the CDR3 reads CAISDGDIDSNQPQHF. CDR3 coding DNA: TGTGCCATCAGTGATGGGGACATCGATAGCAATCAGCCCCAGCATTTT.

This clonotype has only a few counts. The chain has TRBV7-8 and TRBJ1-5; D is ambiguous. Trimming took off 6 bases at V and 0 bases at J, with 6 bases between the two ends. This CDR3 comprises 13 residues. From germline, CDR1 is SGHVS and CDR2 FQNEAQ. CDR3 in amino acids: CASRGDSNQPQHF. The DNA of the CDR3 is TGTGCCAGCAGAGGAGATAGCAATCAGCCCCAGCATTTT.